The text below deals with one T cell receptor beta chain. These data are taken from a study of shared clonotypes between healthy human individuals. Generated by immunoSEQ multiplex PCR, the TCRdb table keeps only in-frame clones and is missing some. The data hold about 520,000 clones, with around 96% observed a single time. Trimming took 5 bases from V and 1 from J; bases not matched to a gene: 6. In germline, CDR1 is MNHNS, CDR2 SASEGT. The length of the CDR3 is 15 residues. The sequence was obtained from a woman aged 30 to 39 in good health. The chain couples TRBV6-1 to TRBJ2-7, with TRBD1 identical over 9 bases. Sequenced material: naive CD4+ T cells sorted from blood. This sample's subset: CD45RA+ positively selected. The CDR3 is CASSLLGQGSYEQYF. The CDR3 region has the DNA TGTGCCAGCAGTTTGTTGGGACAGGGTTCCTACGAGCAGTACTTC.